The entry below gives a single T cell receptor beta chain sequence along with its context. This clonotype appeared many times. Its antigen has not been determined. Nothing much larger sits one base from this clone, and base qualities are not available. Every donor in the study was a healthy Caucasian. The twin cohort comprised three pairs of female monozygotic twins, all aged about 18 to 29 years. Positive isolation kits from Invitrogen were used to isolate CD4+ and CD8+ T cell populations. This sample is drawn from a study of identical twins (dated by TCRdb to about 2016). Notes on the research overall: TCR alpha and beta repertoires from monozygotic twins, unrelated adults of various ages and cord blood were deep-sequenced to test whether fetal clonotypes persist. Replicate twin experiments were performed at different times using different library preparation protocols to rule out contamination.

The library relied on 5' RACE. The run used an Illumina HiSeq 2000. A universal primer binding site was introduced by template switching, and a unique molecular identifier was present in the final cDNA, enabling accurate counting of TCR cDNA molecules. First-strand cDNA for TCR alpha and beta chains was synthesized from specific primers in the conserved constant-segment region. To control for contamination, every cDNA library carried two barcodes: a SMART-Mk sample barcode plus Illumina barcodes. TruSeq adapter sequences and Illumina sample barcodes were added in two successive PCR steps. The Illumina HiSeq platform was used with custom primers to sequence TCR alpha and beta cDNA libraries. In the source study's methods: MiGEC was used to process raw reads and extract unique molecular identifiers, and MiXCR was used to find CDR3 positions. For each individual, recombination models were inferred using an EM algorithm with the repgenHMM and IGoR tools. The tcR package in R was used for shared clonotype analysis, with sharing normalized by the product of cloneset sizes. To study raw recombination without the effects of thymic and clonal selection, out-of-frame nonproductive sequences were analyzed. The raw public data were reprocessed by TCRdb itself: fastp quality trimming at Q25, MiXCR clonotype calling, in-frame beta chains only. Rows with one shared CDR3 protein collapse into an entry with the most common genes and DNA. The V and J calls were not made by the authors but by TCRdb's processing. This sample is represented by roughly 290,000 distinct CDR3 sequences; 7.5% to 9.5% of them were singletons. The ten biggest clones cover roughly 7% of the sample.

The CDR3 covers 14 residues, taking in both the cysteine and the phenylalanine. The only DNA kept is the CDR3, 42 bases in frame from the first base. The germline V gene (reference sequence) gives CDR1 as MNHEY and CDR2 as SMNVEV. The V end loses 3 bases and the J end loses 8 bases, and a stretch of 14 bases separates them. Beyond this particular receptor, the publication reports: Recombination models systematically underestimated out-of-frame TCR alpha sharing in monozygotic twins but agreed with sharing between unrelated individuals. The excess sharing between twins in beta out-of-frame sequences was weaker because fewer shared sequences reduced the signal-to-noise ratio. Compared with coincidental sharing between unrelated individuals, an excess of low generation-probability sequences was observed among out-of-frame TCR alpha sequences shared between twins. Because the same donors could not be followed over many years, conclusions were based on cross-sectional statistical analysis. Invariant T cells such as MAIT and iNKT could partly confound zero-insertion analyses, though diverse VJ usage argued against this for most clonotypes. Fewer insertions were carried by abundant cord blood beta clonotypes, a similar but weaker trend appeared in young adult naive repertoires, and no such trend appeared in memory repertoires.

The same specimen was also included in a second study, on yellow fever vaccine responses in identical twins. The second study's authors report: The authors reported that the T cell response to vaccination in identical twins appeared partly convergent and partly personalized. Focusing on identical twins, the study followed the T cell clones that responded to the vaccine, and did so with precision.

The TCR was taken from a woman aged 18-29 years in good health. The sequence joins TRBV27 to TRBJ2-1; the D gene is unclear. The sequenced sample was CD8+ T cells sorted from blood. The DNA is as follows: TGTGCCAGCAGTTTGGTCCTCAGCTCCGATGAGCAGTTCTTC. It specifies CASSLVLSSDEQFF.